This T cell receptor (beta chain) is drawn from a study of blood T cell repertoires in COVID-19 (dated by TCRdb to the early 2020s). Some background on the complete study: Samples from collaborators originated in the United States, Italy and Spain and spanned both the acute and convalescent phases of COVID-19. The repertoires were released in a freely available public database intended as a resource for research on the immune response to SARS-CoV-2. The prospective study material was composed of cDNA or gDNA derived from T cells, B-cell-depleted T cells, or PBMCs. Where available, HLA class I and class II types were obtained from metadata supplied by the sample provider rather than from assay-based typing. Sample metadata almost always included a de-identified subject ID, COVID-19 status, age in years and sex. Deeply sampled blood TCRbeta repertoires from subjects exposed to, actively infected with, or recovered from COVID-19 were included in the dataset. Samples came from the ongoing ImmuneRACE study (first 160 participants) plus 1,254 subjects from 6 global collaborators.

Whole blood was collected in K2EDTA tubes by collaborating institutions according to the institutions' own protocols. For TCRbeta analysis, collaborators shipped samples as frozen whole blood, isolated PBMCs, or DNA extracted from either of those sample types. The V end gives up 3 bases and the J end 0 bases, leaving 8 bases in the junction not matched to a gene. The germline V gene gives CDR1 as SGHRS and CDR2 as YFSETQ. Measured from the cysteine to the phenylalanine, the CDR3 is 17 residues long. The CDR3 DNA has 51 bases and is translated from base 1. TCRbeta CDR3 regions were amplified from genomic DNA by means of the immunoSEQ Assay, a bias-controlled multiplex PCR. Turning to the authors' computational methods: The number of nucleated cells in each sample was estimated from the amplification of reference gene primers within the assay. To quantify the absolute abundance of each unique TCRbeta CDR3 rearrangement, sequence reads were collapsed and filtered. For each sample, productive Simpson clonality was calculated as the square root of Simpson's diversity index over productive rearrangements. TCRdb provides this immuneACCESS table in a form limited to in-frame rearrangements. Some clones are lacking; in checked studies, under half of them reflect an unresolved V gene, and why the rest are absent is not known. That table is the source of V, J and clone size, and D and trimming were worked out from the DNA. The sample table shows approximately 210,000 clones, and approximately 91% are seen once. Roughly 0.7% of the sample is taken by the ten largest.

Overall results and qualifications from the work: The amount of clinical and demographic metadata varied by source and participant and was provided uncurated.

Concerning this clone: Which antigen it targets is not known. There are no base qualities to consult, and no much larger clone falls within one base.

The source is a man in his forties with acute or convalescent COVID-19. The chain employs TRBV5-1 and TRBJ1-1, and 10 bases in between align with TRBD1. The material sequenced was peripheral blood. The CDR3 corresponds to CASSYPGTGALNTEAFF. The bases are TGCGCCAGCAGCTACCCTGGGACAGGGGCCTTGAACACTGAAGCTTTCTTT.